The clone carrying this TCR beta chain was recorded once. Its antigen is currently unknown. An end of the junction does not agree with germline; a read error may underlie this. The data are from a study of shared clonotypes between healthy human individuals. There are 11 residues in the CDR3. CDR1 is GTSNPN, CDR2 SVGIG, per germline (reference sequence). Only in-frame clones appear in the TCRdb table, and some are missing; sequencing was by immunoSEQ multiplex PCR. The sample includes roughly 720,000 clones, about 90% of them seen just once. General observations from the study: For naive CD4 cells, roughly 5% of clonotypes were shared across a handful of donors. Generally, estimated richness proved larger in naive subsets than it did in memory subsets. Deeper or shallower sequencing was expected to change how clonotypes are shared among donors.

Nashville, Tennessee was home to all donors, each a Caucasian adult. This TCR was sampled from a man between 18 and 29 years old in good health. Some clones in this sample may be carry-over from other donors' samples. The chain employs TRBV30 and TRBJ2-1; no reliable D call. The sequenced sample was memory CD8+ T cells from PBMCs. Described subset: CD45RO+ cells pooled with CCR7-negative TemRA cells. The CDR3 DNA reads TGTGCCCGGAGCGCAGGTGGTGAGCAGTTCTTC. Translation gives CARSAGGEQFF.